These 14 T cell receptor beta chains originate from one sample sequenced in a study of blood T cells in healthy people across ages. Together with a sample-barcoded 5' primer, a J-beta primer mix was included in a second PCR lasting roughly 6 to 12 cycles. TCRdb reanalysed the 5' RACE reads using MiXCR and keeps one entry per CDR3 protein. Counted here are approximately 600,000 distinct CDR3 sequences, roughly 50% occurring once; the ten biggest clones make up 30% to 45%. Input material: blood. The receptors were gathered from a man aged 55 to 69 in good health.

CDR3 sequence: CASSLAEIASAEQFF. For the CDR3, the DNA is TGCGCCAGCAGCTTGGCCGAAATAGCTTCTGCTGAGCAGTTCTTC. The V call is TRBV5-1, the J call TRBJ2-1; D is ambiguous. Trimming took off 0 bases at V and 9 bases at J, with 16 bases between the two ends. The CDR3 runs 15 residues. From germline, CDR1 is SGHRS and CDR2 YFSETQ.

The CDR3 reads CSVGRDSQFYSYNEQFF. DNA for the CDR3: TGCAGCGTTGGCCGGGACAGCCAATTTTACTCCTACAATGAGCAGTTCTTC. The genes are TRBV29-1 and TRBJ2-1, with 7 positions matching TRBD1. Germline V gene data show CDR1 as SQVTM and CDR2 as ANQGSEA. V shed 4 bases and J 0 bases; nucleotides not matched to a gene: 12. The CDR3 extends over 17 amino acids.

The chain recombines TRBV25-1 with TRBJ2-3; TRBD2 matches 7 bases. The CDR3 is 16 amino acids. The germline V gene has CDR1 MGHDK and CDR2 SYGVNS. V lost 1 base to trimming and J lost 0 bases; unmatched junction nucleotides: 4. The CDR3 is CASSEFAGASTDTQYF. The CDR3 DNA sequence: TGTGCCAGCAGTGAATTTGCGGGAGCTAGCACAGATACGCAGTATTTT.

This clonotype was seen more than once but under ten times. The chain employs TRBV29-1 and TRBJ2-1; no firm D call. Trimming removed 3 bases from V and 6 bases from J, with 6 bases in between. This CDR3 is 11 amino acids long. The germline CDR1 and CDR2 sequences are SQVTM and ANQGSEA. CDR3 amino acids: CSVDESNEQFF. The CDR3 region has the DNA TGCAGCGTTGATGAGTCCAATGAGCAGTTCTTC.

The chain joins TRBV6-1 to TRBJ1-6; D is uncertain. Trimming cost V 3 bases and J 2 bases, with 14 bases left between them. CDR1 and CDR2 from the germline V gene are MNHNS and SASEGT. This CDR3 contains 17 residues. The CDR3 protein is CASSDRPGSTYNSPLHF. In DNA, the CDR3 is TGTGCCAGCAGTGATAGGCCGGGTTCGACCTATAATTCACCCCTCCACTTT.

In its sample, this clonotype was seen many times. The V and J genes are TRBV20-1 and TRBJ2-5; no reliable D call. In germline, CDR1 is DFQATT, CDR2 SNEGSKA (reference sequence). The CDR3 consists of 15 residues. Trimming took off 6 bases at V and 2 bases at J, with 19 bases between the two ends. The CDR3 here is CSAPISGYGQETQYF. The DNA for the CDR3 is TGCAGTGCCCCGATCTCCGGGTACGGGCAAGAGACCCAGTACTTC.

The CDR3 nucleotides are TGTGCCAGCAGCCAAGATCTGGACTCACGGATGGCTTTCTTT. Translation gives CASSQDLDSRMAFF. The chain joins TRBV3-1 to TRBJ1-1; no clear D. V was pared by 0 bases and J by 11 bases, with 16 bases between. Germline CDR1 reads LGHDT; CDR2 reads YNNKEL (reference sequence). This CDR3 comprises 14 residues.

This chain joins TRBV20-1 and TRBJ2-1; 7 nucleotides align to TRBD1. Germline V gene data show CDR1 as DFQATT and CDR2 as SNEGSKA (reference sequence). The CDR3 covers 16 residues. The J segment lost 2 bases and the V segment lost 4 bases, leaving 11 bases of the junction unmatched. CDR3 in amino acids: CSATGRPDRTYNEQFF. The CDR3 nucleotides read TGCAGTGCTACCGGTCGACCGGACAGGACCTACAATGAGCAGTTCTTC.

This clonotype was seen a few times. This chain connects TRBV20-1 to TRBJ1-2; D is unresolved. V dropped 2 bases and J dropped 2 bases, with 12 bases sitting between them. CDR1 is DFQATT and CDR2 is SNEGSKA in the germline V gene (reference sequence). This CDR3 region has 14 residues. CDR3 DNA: TGCAGTGCTAGACGAGGGCGTCAGAACTATGGCTACACCTTC. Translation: CSARRGRQNYGYTF.

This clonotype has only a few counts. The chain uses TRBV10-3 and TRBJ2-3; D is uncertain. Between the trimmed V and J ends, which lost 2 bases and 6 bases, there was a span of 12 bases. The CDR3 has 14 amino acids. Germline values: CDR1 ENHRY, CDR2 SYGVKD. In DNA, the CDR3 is TGTGCCATCAGTGAGGCTGCGACACTGGATACGCAGTATTTT. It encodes CAISEAATLDTQYF.

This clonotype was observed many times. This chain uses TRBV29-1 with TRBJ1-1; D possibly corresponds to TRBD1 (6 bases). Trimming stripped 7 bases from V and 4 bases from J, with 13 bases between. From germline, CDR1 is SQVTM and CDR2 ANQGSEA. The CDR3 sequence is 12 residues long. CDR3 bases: TGCAGCGCTAAGTGGGGGGCCACTGAAGCTTTCTTT. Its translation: CSAKWGATEAFF.

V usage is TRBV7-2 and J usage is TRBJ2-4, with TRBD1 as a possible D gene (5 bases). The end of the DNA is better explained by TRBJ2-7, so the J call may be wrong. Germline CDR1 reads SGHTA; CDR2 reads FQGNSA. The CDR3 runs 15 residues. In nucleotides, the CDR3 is TGTGCCAGCAGCACAGACAGCGCCAGCCCCTACGAGCAGTACTTC. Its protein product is CASSTDSASPYEQYF.

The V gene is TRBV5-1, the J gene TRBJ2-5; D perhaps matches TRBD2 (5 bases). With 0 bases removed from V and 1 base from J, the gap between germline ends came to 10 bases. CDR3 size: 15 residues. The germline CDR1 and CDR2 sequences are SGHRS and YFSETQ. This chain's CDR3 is CASSLGLSVQETQYF. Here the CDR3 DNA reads TGCGCCAGCAGCTTGGGGCTTAGCGTCCAAGAGACCCAGTACTTC. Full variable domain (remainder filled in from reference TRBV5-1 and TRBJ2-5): KAGVTQTPRYLIKTRGQQVTLSCSPISGHRSVSWYQQTPGQGLQFLFEYFSETQRNKGNFPGRFSGRQFSNSRSEMNVSTLELGDSALYLCASSLGLSVQETQYFGPGTRLLVL.

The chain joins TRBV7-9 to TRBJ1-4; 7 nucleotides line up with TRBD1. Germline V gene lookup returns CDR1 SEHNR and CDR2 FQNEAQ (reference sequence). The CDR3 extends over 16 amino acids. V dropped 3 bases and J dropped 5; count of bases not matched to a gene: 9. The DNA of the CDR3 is TGTGCCAGCAGCTTCGGGGCCGGGACAGAGAATGAAAAACTGTTTTTT. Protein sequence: CASSFGAGTENEKLFF.